The rows below give T cell receptor beta chains drawn from one sample of a study of blood T cell repertoires in COVID-19. The data were produced by immunoSEQ multiplex PCR, yet TCRdb's version contains in-frame clones alone and is incomplete. The data contain some 250,000 clones, about 89% of them singletons. Sequencing used PBMCs or T cells enriched from blood (not recorded which). The receptors derive from a man aged 35 to 55 who had recovered from COVID-19. The CDR3 runs from the conserved cysteine through the conserved F or W. D genes are given only for firm matches. Size is omitted from some rows. Given values are once, few, many or a class for expanded clones.

size	D	length	V	J	DNA	CDR3
.	TRBD1	15	TRBV9	TRBJ1-1	TGTGCCAGCAGCGAAGACAGGGGAAGTTCGACTGAAGCTTTCTTT	CASSEDRGSSTEAFF
.	.	15	TRBV27	TRBJ1-6	TGTGCCAGCAGTTTAGGGGCAGGGGCTCATTCACCCCTCCACTTT	CASSLGAGAHSPLHF
.	TRBD1	14	TRBV6-5	TRBJ2-4	TGTGCCAGCAGACGACAGGGGGCCAAAAACATTCAGTACTTC	CASRRQGAKNIQYF
.	.	16	TRBV7-8	TRBJ2-2	TGTGCCAGCAGCGAACTTACGAAAAGGAACACCGGGGAGCTGTTTTTT	CASSELTKRNTGELFF
.	.	11	TRBV6-5	TRBJ1-2	TGTGCCAGCAGATCAAACTATGGCTACACCTTC	CASRSNYGYTF
.	.	15	TRBV4-3	TRBJ2-7	TGCGCCAGCAGCCAAGATAGATCCAGGGTTAACGAGCAGTACTTC	CASSQDRSRVNEQYF
.	.	16	TRBV5-1	TRBJ1-4	TGCGCCAGCAGCTTGGGGGACACGGGCACGAATGAAAAACTGTTTTTT	CASSLGDTGTNEKLFF
.	.	16	TRBV11-2	TRBJ1-1	TGTGCCAGCAGCTTTACAGGGAGCCAAATTTCGATAAAAGCTTTCTTT	CASSFTGSQISIKAFF
.	TRBD1	15	TRBV28	TRBJ2-5	TGTGCCAGCAGTTTATACCGGGACAGGGAAGAGACCCAGTACTTC	CASSLYRDREETQYF
.	.	14	TRBV6-1	TRBJ1-3	TGTGCCAGCAGTGAAGGCGGTATTCCGGAGGCCATATATTTT	CASSEGGIPEAIYF
.	TRBD2	16	TRBV25-1	TRBJ2-3	TGTGCCAGCAGTAGCTCTAGCGGGAGCCCAACAGATACGCAGTATTTT	CASSSSSGSPTDTQYF
.	TRBD2	16	TRBV5-1	TRBJ2-1	TGCGCCAGCAGCCCCACTAGCGGGAGGGTCTACAATGAGCAGTTCTTC	CASSPTSGRVYNEQFF
.	.	12	TRBV12-3/TRBV12-4	TRBJ2-7	TGTGCCAGCATGCTGGGGCCCATCGGGCAGTACTTC	CASMLGPIGQYF
.	.	14	TRBV5-1	TRBJ2-1	TGCGCCAGCACCGAGACAGGAGTGAACAATGAGCAGTTCTTC	CASTETGVNNEQFF
.	.	14	TRBV28	TRBJ1-1	TGTGCCAGCAGTCCAGACAGGTTGAACACTGAAGCTTTCTTT	CASSPDRLNTEAFF
.	.	15	TRBV24-1	TRBJ2-4	TGTGCCACCAGTGATGACAGACTAGCCAAAAACATTCAGTACTTC	CATSDDRLAKNIQYF
.	.	14	TRBV27	TRBJ2-7	TGTGCCAGCAGTCCCCGTTGGGTAGGGGTTATGCAGTACTTC	CASSPRWVGVMQYF
.	.	18	TRBV20-1	TRBJ1-5	TGCAGTGCTAGTTCGCGGGAGTTCCGGGACGGTGAAAATCAGCCCCAGCATTTT	CSASSREFRDGENQPQHF
.	TRBD1	17	TRBV19	TRBJ1-3	TGTGCCACCTCTCGGGGGACAGGGAATTTTCAAGAAAACACCATATATTTT	CATSRGTGNFQENTIYF
few	.	13	TRBV6-4	TRBJ2-3	TGTGCCAGCAGTGACCAGGCTACAGATACGCAGTATTTT	CASSDQATDTQYF
.	.	14	TRBV29-1	TRBJ2-1	TGCAGCGTTAAAACAGCGGTCTCCGGCAATGAGCAGTTCTTC	CSVKTAVSGNEQFF
.	.	14	TRBV3-1/TRBV3-2	TRBJ1-1	TGTGCCAGCAGCCAAGGGACACTGAACACTGAAGCTTTCTTT	CASSQGTLNTEAFF
.	TRBD2	18	TRBV28	TRBJ2-3	TGTGCCAGCAGTTTTGGGACTAGCGGGAGCCGGGTCACAGATACGCAGTATTTT	CASSFGTSGSRVTDTQYF
.	.	16	TRBV10-2	TRBJ2-7	TGCGCCAGCAGTGAGCGGACGGGATTGAAGGCCTACGAGCAGTACTTC	CASSERTGLKAYEQYF
.	TRBD2	15	TRBV10-2	TRBJ2-1	TGCGCCAGCATCTTTAGCGGGGGCTCCTACAATGAGCAGTTCTTC	CASIFSGGSYNEQFF
once	TRBD2	18	TRBV11-2	TRBJ2-1	TGTGCCAGCAGCACAGTCGGGCCAGCGGGGGGCAATTACAATGAGCAGTTCTTC	CASSTVGPAGGNYNEQFF
.	.	14	TRBV6-2/TRBV6-3	TRBJ1-1	TGTGCCAGCAGTTCTCTCCTATACAGAACTGAAGCTTTCTTT	CASSSLLYRTEAFF
.	.	16	TRBV12-5	TRBJ2-5	TGTGCTAGTGGCCTCGGGTGGGGGGAGTCTCAAGAGACCCAGTACTTC	CASGLGWGESQETQYF
.	TRBD2	15	TRBV7-8	TRBJ2-7	TGTGCCAGCCGCGATTGGGGGGGGTCCCTTTACGAGCAGTACTTC	CASRDWGGSLYEQYF
few	TRBD2	17	TRBV4-3	TRBJ2-1	TGCGCCAGCAGCCAAGAAGGGCCTAGCGGGTATTACAATGAGCAGTTCTTC	CASSQEGPSGYYNEQFF
.	TRBD2	18	TRBV6-2/TRBV6-3	TRBJ2-2	TGTGCCAGCAGTTACCCCAGAGGAAGCGGGAGGGAAACCGGGGAGCTGTTTTTT	CASSYPRGSGRETGELFF
once	TRBD1	15	TRBV2	TRBJ1-2	TGTGCCGGCAAAGGGGACAGGGGCCGAATATATGGCTACACCTTC	CAGKGDRGRIYGYTF
few	TRBD1	15	TRBV6-1	TRBJ1-2	TGTGCCAGCAGTGAATTGACAGGGTCTAACTATGGCTACACCTTC	CASSELTGSNYGYTF
.	TRBD2	15	TRBV5-6	TRBJ2-3	TGTGCCAGCAGCGGGGAGCGGGGTTACACAGATACGCAGTATTTT	CASSGERGYTDTQYF
.	TRBD1	14	TRBV7-6	TRBJ1-2	TGTGCCAGCAGCATCGGGACAGCTAACTATGGCTACACCTTC	CASSIGTANYGYTF
.	TRBD2	20	TRBV28	TRBJ2-7	TGTGCCAGCAGTTTATTTCTAGGACTAGCGGGAGCCGGAGGTTCCTACGAGCAGTACTTC	CASSLFLGLAGAGGSYEQYF
.	.	16	TRBV10-3	TRBJ1-1	TGTGCCATCAAGTCCAGGGAGGGGCAGGGCAACACTGAAGCTTTCTTT	CAIKSREGQGNTEAFF
.	TRBD1	16	TRBV5-4	TRBJ2-7	TGTGCCAGCAGCTCCAAGGGGGGGACAGGGAACTACGAGCAGTACTTC	CASSSKGGTGNYEQYF
.	TRBD2	15	TRBV19	TRBJ2-7	TGTGCCAGTAGCCCCTGGGGGGGACCTGAGTACGAGCAGTACTTC	CASSPWGGPEYEQYF
.	TRBD1	17	TRBV6-1	TRBJ1-1	TGTGCCAGCAGTGACGTATTCGACAGGGACATGAACACTGAAGCTTTCTTT	CASSDVFDRDMNTEAFF
.	TRBD2	15	TRBV10-3	TRBJ2-7	TGTGCCATCAGTGGCCAGACTAGCGGGGGGGCCGAGCAGTACTTC	CAISGQTSGGAEQYF
once	TRBD1	15	TRBV5-1	TRBJ1-4	TGCGCCAGCAGCACGGACAGGGGGCTACATGAAAAACTGTTTTTT	CASSTDRGLHEKLFF
.	.	11	TRBV5-4	TRBJ2-1	TGTGCCAGCAGCTCATACAATGAGCAGTTCTTC	CASSSYNEQFF
few	.	12	TRBV7-3	TRBJ2-7	TGTGCCAGCAGCTTAAGCGGTTACGAGCAGTACTTC	CASSLSGYEQYF